Listed below are T cell receptor beta chains from one sample, sequenced in a study of cytomegalovirus exposure and HLA in healthy donors. Method: immunoSEQ multiplex PCR; TCRdb's copy keeps in-frame clones and lacks some. The table records some 170,000 clones, approximately 80% of them present only once. What was sequenced was PBMCs. These receptor sequences come from a man between 25 and 39 years old in good health and CMV-seropositive. CDR3s include the opening cysteine and the closing phenylalanine or tryptophan. The order of the fields is V gene, J gene, CDR3 protein.

V gene: TRBV4-1; J gene: TRBJ1-4; CDR3 protein: CASRERTGGKEKLFF
V gene: TRBV5-4; J gene: TRBJ1-2; CDR3 protein: CASKTRGYDYGYTF
V gene: TRBV7-2; J gene: TRBJ1-5; CDR3 protein: CASSLATGSNQPQHF
V gene: TRBV28; J gene: TRBJ2-5; CDR3 protein: CASSPPPRDQETQYF
V gene: TRBV12-5; J gene: TRBJ2-3; CDR3 protein: CASGPTGVGDTQYF
V gene: TRBV6-5; J gene: TRBJ2-2; CDR3 protein: CASSLTGGAAGELFF
V gene: TRBV27; J gene: TRBJ2-2; CDR3 protein: CASSLIGGQDRAGELFF
V gene: TRBV7-9; J gene: TRBJ2-7; CDR3 protein: CASSFTGGSDSPYEQYF
V gene: TRBV4-1; J gene: TRBJ2-7; CDR3 protein: CASSQAWGAYEQYF
V gene: TRBV5-5; J gene: TRBJ2-7; CDR3 protein: CASSFWVRRGVAGYYEQYF
V gene: TRBV18; J gene: TRBJ2-5; CDR3 protein: CASSPATGFQETQYF
V gene: TRBV27; J gene: TRBJ1-6; CDR3 protein: CASRPPGQYNSPLHF
V gene: TRBV25-1; J gene: TRBJ2-1; CDR3 protein: CASSEARTGVYNEQFF
V gene: TRBV25-1; J gene: TRBJ2-3; CDR3 protein: CATWSEADTQYF
V gene: TRBV4-3; J gene: TRBJ2-7; CDR3 protein: CASSQVGQSIEQYF
V gene: TRBV6-5; J gene: TRBJ2-7; CDR3 protein: CASSYKGANEQYF
V gene: TRBV2; J gene: TRBJ2-3; CDR3 protein: CASSSMEDTQYF
V gene: TRBV5-4; J gene: TRBJ1-2; CDR3 protein: CASSPTGNYGYTF
V gene: TRBV11-2; J gene: TRBJ2-1; CDR3 protein: CASSLDERFEQFF
V gene: TRBV2; J gene: TRBJ1-1; CDR3 protein: CASSGPMNTEAFF
V gene: TRBV4-1; J gene: TRBJ2-7; CDR3 protein: CASSPGQIYEQYF
V gene: TRBV6-5; J gene: TRBJ2-2; CDR3 protein: CASSYSWTDLTGELFF
V gene: TRBV4-1; J gene: TRBJ2-1; CDR3 protein: CASSHSGSYNEQFF
V gene: TRBV10-3; J gene: TRBJ2-3; CDR3 protein: CAIKGGGAVDTQYF
V gene: TRBV6-5; J gene: TRBJ2-5; CDR3 protein: CASRSGRQETQYF
V gene: TRBV10-3; J gene: TRBJ1-3; CDR3 protein: CAISESFLLTGRTGNTIYF
V gene: TRBV18; J gene: TRBJ2-7; CDR3 protein: CASSLGRDRDEQYF
V gene: TRBV5-1; J gene: TRBJ2-3; CDR3 protein: CASSLAENTDTQYF
V gene: TRBV2; J gene: TRBJ1-1; CDR3 protein: CARVPDRGRGMNTEAFF